Each of the 9 T cell receptor beta chains below was sequenced from the same sample in a study of beta chain features in type 1 diabetes. The sequenced template was cDNA made from the entire isolated RNA. Using immunoSEQ multiplex PCR, the repertoire was profiled, and TCRdb retains in-frame clones only, with some absent. Among 240,000 or so clones listed, 25% to 30% were seen once. The sequenced sample consisted of central memory CD4+ T cells from blood. Source of these receptors: a man aged 25 to 40 in good health.

The chain is built from TRBV6-5 and TRBJ2-7; D gene ambiguous. The CDR3 extends over 15 amino acids. The germline V gene has CDR1 MNHEY and CDR2 SVGAGI. The V end was cut by 0 bases, the J end by 1 base, with 10 bases between. CDR3 coding DNA: TGTGCCAGCAGTTACTCGAAGCCAGGTTCCTACGAGCAGTACTTC. It specifies CASSYSKPGSYEQYF.

The chain recombines TRBV10-3 with TRBJ2-1; D is perhaps TRBD1 (6 bases). V was clipped by 10 bases and J by 5 bases, with 15 bases between them. The CDR3 runs 13 residues. Germline CDR1 and CDR2: ENHRY and SYGVKD. The CDR3 protein is CATEDSNDNEQFF. CDR3 bases: TGTGCCACCGAGGACAGCAACGACAATGAGCAGTTCTTC.

The chain has TRBV30 and TRBJ1-1; TRBD1 agrees at 7 bases. The CDR3 sequence is 14 residues long. The germline CDR1 and CDR2 sequences are GTSNPN and SVGIG (reference sequence). V trimming: 5 bases; J trimming: 0 bases; junction bases outside the gene matches: 6. The CDR3 loop reads CAWLRDSMNTEAFF. CDR3 nucleotide sequence: TGTGCCTGGCTTAGGGACAGCATGAACACTGAAGCTTTCTTT.

The CDR3 protein is CAWSSVRVRGVNEQYF. For the CDR3, the DNA is TGTGCCTGGAGTTCCGTTCGGGTTAGGGGAGTCAACGAGCAGTACTTC. The rearrangement joins TRBV30 to TRBJ2-7; D possibly uses TRBD1 or TRBD2 (5 bases each). This CDR3 spans 16 amino acids. CDR1 is GTSNPN, CDR2 SVGIG, per germline (reference sequence). V lost 2 bases to trimming and J lost 5 bases, with 22 bases between them.

V is TRBV7-9 and J is TRBJ2-2; 10 bases map to TRBD2. Germline V gives CDR1 SEHNR, CDR2 FQNEAQ (reference sequence). The length of the CDR3 is 15 residues. V was pared by 4 bases and J by 7 bases, with 6 bases of the junction left unmatched. The CDR3 DNA reads as TGTGCCAGCAGCTCTAGCGGGAGAATCTTCGGGGAGCTGTTTTTT. This translates into CASSSSGRIFGELFF.

About this clone: At one boundary the junction diverges from the germline segment, which might be a read error. The chain recombines TRBV6-6 with TRBJ2-1; the D gene is possibly TRBD2 (5 bases). Germline V gene lookup returns CDR1 MNHNY and CDR2 SVGAGI (reference sequence). CDR3 length: 15 residues. CDR3 loop: CASSPRDPSNNEQFF. The CDR3 DNA sequence: TGTGCCAGCAGCCCCCGGGATCCCTCCAACAATGAGCAGTTCTTC.

The V gene is TRBV10-1, the J gene TRBJ2-1; 8 bases agree with TRBD2. In germline, CDR1 is WNHNN, CDR2 SYGVQD (reference sequence). V lost 2 bases to trimming and J lost 0 bases; unmatched junction nucleotides: 0. This CDR3 is 15 amino acids long. In nucleotides, the CDR3 is TGCGCCAGCAGTGAGACTAGCGGCTCCTACAATGAGCAGTTCTTC. Translated, it gives CASSETSGSYNEQFF.

The chain recombines TRBV15 with TRBJ2-7; TRBD1 might be the D (6 bases). CDR1 is LNHNV, CDR2 YYDKDF, per germline (reference sequence). There are 15 residues in the CDR3. The germline V and J ends were trimmed by 0 bases and 2 bases, with 11 bases remaining between them. As DNA, the CDR3 is TGTGCCACCAGCAGAGATGGACAGTCGGCCTACGAGCAGTACTTC. This gives the protein CATSRDGQSAYEQYF.

This clone occurred a few times. The gene calls are TRBV7-9 and TRBJ1-1, with D uncertain. Deletions cut 8 bases from V and 4 bases from J, with 20 bases between. The CDR3 is made up of 15 amino acids. From germline, CDR1 is SEHNR and CDR2 FQNEAQ (reference sequence). CDR3 sequence reads: CASSVGSGGGTEAFF. The CDR3, as DNA: TGTGCCAGCTCGGTAGGGTCGGGAGGTGGCACTGAAGCTTTCTTT.